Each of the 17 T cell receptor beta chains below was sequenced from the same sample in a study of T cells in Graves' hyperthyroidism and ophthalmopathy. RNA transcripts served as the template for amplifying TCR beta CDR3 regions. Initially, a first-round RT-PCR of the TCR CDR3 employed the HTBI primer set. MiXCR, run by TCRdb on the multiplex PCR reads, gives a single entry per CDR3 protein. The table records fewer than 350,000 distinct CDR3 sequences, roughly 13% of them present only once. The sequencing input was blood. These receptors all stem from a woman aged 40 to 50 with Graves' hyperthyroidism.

The CDR3 spells CASSQGVAPQETQYF. As DNA, the CDR3 is TGCGCCAGCAGCCAAGGGGTCGCTCCCCAAGAGACCCAGTACTTC. The gene calls are TRBV4-1 and TRBJ2-5; D call uncertain. V was shortened by 1 base and J by 1 base, with 10 bases between the two germline ends. The CDR3 sequence is 15 residues long. Germline assignment: CDR1 MGHRA and CDR2 YSYEKL.

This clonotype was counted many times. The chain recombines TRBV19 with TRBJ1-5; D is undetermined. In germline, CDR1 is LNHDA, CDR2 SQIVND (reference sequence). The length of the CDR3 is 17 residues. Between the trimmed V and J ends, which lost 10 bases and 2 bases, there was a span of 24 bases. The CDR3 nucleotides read TGTGCCACCAAAGGGAGTAGGTCGTGGTACGGCAATCAGCCCCAGCATTTT. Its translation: CATKGSRSWYGNQPQHF.

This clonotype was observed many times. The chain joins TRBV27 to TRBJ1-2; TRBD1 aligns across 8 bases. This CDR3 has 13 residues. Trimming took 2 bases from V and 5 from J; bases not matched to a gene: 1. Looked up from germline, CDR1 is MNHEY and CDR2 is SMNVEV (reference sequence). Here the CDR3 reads CASSLRTGYGYTF. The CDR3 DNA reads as TGTGCCAGCAGTTTACGGACAGGGTATGGCTACACCTTC.

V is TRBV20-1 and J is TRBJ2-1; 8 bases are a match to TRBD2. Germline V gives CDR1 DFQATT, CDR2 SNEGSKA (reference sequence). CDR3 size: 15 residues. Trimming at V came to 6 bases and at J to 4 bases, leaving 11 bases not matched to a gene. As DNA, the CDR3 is TGCAGTGCGACTAGCGCCAGGACGGGGTACAATGAGCAGTTCTTC. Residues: CSATSARTGYNEQFF.

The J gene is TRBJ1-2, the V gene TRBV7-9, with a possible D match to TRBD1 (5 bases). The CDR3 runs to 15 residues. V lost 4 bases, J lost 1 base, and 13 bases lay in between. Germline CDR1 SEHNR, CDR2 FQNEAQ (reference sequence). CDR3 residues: CASSYRDGVNYGYTF. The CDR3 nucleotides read TGTGCCAGCAGCTACCGGGACGGTGTTAACTATGGCTACACCTTC.

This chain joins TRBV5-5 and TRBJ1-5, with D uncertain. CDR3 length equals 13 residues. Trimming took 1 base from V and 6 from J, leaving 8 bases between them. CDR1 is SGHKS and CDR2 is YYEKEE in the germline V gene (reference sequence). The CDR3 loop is CASSLRGAQPQHF. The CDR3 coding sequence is TGTGCCAGCAGCTTGCGGGGTGCTCAGCCCCAGCATTTT.

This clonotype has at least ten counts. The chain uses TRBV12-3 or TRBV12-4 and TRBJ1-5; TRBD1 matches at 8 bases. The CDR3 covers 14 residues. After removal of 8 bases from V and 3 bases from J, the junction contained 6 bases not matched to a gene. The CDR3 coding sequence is TGTGCCAGCCGGACAGGGCCCGTCAATCAGCCCCAGCATTTT. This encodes CASRTGPVNQPQHF.

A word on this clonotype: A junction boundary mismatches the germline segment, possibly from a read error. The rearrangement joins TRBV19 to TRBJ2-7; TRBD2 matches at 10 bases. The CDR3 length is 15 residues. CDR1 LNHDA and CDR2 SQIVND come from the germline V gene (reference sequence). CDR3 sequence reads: CAGSIVLAGVREQYF. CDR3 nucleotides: TGTGCCGGTAGTATCGTCCTAGCGGGAGTTCGCGAGCAGTACTTC.

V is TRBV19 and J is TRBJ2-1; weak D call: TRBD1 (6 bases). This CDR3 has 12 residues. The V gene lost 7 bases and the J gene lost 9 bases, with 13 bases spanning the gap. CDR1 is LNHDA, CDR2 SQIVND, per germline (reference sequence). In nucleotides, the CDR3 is TGTGCCAGTAATACAGGGTTGGGTGAGCAGTTCTTC. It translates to CASNTGLGEQFF. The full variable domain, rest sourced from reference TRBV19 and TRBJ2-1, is DGGITQSPKYLFRKEGQNVTLSCEQNLNHDAMYWYRQDPGQGLRLIYYSQIVNDFQKGDIAEGYSVSREKKESFPLTVTSAQKNPTAFYLCASNTGLGEQFFGPGTRLTVL.

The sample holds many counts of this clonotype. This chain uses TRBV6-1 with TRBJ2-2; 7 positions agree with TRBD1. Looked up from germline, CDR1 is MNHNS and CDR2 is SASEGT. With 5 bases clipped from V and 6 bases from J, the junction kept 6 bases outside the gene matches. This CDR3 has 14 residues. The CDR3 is CASSYGQGAGELFF. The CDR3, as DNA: TGTGCCAGCAGTTACGGGCAGGGGGCCGGGGAGCTGTTTTTT.

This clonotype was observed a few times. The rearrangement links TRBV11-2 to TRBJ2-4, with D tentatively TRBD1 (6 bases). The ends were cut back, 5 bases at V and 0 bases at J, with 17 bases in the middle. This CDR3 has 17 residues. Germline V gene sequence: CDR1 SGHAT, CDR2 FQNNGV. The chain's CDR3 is CASSQSQGSLAKNIQYF. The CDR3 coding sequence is TGTGCCAGCAGCCAAAGCCAGGGGTCCCTAGCCAAAAACATTCAGTACTTC.

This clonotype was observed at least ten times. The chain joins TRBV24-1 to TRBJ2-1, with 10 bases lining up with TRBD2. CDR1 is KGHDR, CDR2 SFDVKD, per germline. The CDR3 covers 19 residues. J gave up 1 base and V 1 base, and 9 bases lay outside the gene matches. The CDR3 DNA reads TGTGCCACCAGTGATTTTGCTCGGCCTAGCGGGAGTTCCTACAATGAGCAGTTCTTC. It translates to CATSDFARPSGSSYNEQFF.

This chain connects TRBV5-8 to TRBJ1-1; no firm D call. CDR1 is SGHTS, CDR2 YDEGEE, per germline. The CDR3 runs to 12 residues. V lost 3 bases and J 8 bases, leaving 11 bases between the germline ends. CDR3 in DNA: TGTGCCAGCAGCTGGGGAGGGCCCGAAGCTTTCTTT. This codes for CASSWGGPEAFF.

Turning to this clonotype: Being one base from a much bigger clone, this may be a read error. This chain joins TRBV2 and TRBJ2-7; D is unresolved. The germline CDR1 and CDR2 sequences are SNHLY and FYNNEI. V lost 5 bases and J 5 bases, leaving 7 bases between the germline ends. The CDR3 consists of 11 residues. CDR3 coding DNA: TGTGCCAGCAGTATGGTGAACGAGCAGTACTTC. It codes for CASSMVNEQYF.

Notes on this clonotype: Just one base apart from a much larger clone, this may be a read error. The CDR3 nucleotides are TGTGCCGGCAGTTTGGACATAAACACAGATACGCAGTATTTT. Translated, it gives CAGSLDINTDTQYF. The chain recombines TRBV28 with TRBJ2-3, with a tentative D call TRBD1 (5 bases). CDR1 is MDHEN and CDR2 is SYDVKM in the germline V gene. The CDR3 is 14 residues long.

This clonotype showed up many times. CDR3 region: CASSLPGTLSEQYF. CDR3 DNA: TGTGCCAGCTCACTTCCCGGGACTCTCTCCGAGCAGTACTTC. V usage is TRBV18 and J usage is TRBJ2-7; D may be TRBD2 (6 bases). Trimming pared 4 bases from V and 6 bases from J, leaving 16 bases between. This CDR3 is built from 14 residues. CDR1 and CDR2 from the germline V gene are KGHSH and LQKENI.

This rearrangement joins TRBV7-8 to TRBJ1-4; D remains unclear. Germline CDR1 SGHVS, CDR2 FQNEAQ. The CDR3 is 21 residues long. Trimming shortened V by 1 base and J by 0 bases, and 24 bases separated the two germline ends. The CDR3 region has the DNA TGTGCCAGCAGCTTAGGGGTTTTCGTCCGTGGCCTAGGCGCAACTAATGAAAAACTGTTTTTT. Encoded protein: CASSLGVFVRGLGATNEKLFF.